This TCR beta chain came from a study of control samples from healthy donors and cancer patients. Clones were read by immunoSEQ multiplex PCR, and TCRdb kept only the in-frame ones, dropping some. This sample has about 120,000 clones, with approximately 90% found just once. This clone was detected only a few times. Per the germline V gene, CDR1 is LNHNV and CDR2 is YYDKDF (reference sequence). The CDR3 extends over 14 amino acids. The V end was cut by 0 bases, the J end by 6 bases, with 9 bases between. Sequenced sample: blood. The chain carries TRBV15 and TRBJ1-5; D perhaps matches TRBD1 (5 bases). The TCR sequence derives from a man aged 35 to 55 in good health. The chain's CDR3 is CATSREGAGQPQHF. CDR3 in DNA: TGTGCCACCAGCAGAGAAGGGGCTGGTCAGCCCCAGCATTTT.